A single sample gave rise to the 27 T cell receptor beta chains below, sequenced in a study of T cell clones after liver transplantation. Profiling relied on immunoSEQ multiplex PCR, and the TCRdb table lists in-frame clones only, not all of them. The table lists around 70,000 clones, nearly 95% of them singletons. The sample in question was CD4+ T cells from blood, obtained about 27 months after liver transplant. All receptors come from a human patient who received a liver transplant. Some T cells may arise from the graft donor.

The V and J genes are TRBV29-1 and TRBJ2-7; 10 bases map to TRBD1. Germline V lookup: CDR1 SQVTM, CDR2 ANQGSEA. The length of the CDR3 is 11 residues. Trimming cost V 4 bases and J 9 bases; bases outside gene matches: 3. The CDR3 protein is CSVGDRGGQYF. The DNA of the CDR3 is TGCAGCGTTGGGGACAGGGGCGGGCAGTACTTC.

The chain combines TRBV11-3 with TRBJ2-7, with 10 positions matching TRBD2. CDR1 SGHNT and CDR2 YENEEA come from the germline V gene. With 3 bases clipped from V and 5 bases from J, the junction kept 4 bases outside the gene matches. The CDR3 loop spans 14 amino acids. The CDR3 coding sequence is TGTGCCAGCAGCTTTTCTAGCGGGAGCGACGAGCAGTACTTC. Amino acid sequence: CASSFSSGSDEQYF.

The chain recombines TRBV29-1 with TRBJ1-5; the D gene is possibly TRBD1 (6 bases). Germline V CDR1 and CDR2: SQVTM, ANQGSEA. The germline V and J ends were trimmed by 6 bases and 5 bases, with 11 bases remaining between them. The CDR3 spans 12 residues. The CDR3 is CSVADRHQPQHF. CDR3 DNA sequence: TGCAGCGTCGCCGACAGGCATCAGCCCCAGCATTTT. The whole variable domain, filled in from reference TRBV29-1 and TRBJ1-5, reads SAVISQKPSRDICQRGTSLTIQCQVDSQVTMMFWYRQQPGQSLTLIATANQGSEATYESGFVIDKFPISRPNLTFSTLTVSNMSPEDSSIYLCSVADRHQPQHFGDGTRLSIL.

This clone showed up just once. This sequence joins TRBV19 and TRBJ2-1; no firm D call. The CDR3 covers 15 residues. V was cut by 1 base and J by 5 bases, with 12 bases left in between. Germline-derived CDR1 and CDR2 are LNHDA and SQIVND (reference sequence). CDR3 sequence reads: CASSIGPLEHNEQFF. CDR3 DNA sequence: TGTGCCAGTAGTATAGGCCCCCTCGAGCACAATGAGCAGTTCTTC. Full variable domain (missing parts from reference TRBV19 and TRBJ2-1): DGGITQSPKYLFRKEGQNVTLSCEQNLNHDAMYWYRQDPGQGLRLIYYSQIVNDFQKGDIAEGYSVSREKKESFPLTVTSAQKNPTAFYLCASSIGPLEHNEQFFGPGTRLTVL.

V usage is TRBV7-3 and J usage is TRBJ2-5; unclear D gene. Trimming stripped 5 bases from V and 0 bases from J, with 7 bases between. Looked up from germline, CDR1 is SGHTA and CDR2 is FQGTGA. The CDR3 has 13 amino acids. The DNA for the CDR3 is TGTGCCAGCAGCCCCGTTCACCAAGAGACCCAGTACTTC. The encoded protein is CASSPVHQETQYF.

This chain connects TRBV7-2 to TRBJ2-4; D uncertain. The CDR3 spans 13 residues. Germline CDR1 is SGHTA and CDR2 is FQGNSA. Trimming stripped 8 bases from V and 8 bases from J, with 16 bases between. The CDR3 reads CASSNGLRHIQYF. CDR3 bases: TGTGCCAGCTCCAACGGATTGAGGCACATTCAGTACTTC. Full variable domain (missing parts from reference TRBV7-2 and TRBJ2-4): GAGVSQSPSNKVTEKGKDVELRCDPISGHTALYWYRQSLGQGLEFLIYFQGNSAPDKSGLPSDRFSAERTGGSVSTLTIQRTQQEDSAVYLCASSNGLRHIQYFGAGTRLSVL.

V usage is TRBV7-3 and J usage is TRBJ2-3; D remains ambiguous. Germline V CDR1 and CDR2: SGHTA, FQGTGA. The CDR3 spans 13 residues. V was cut by 5 bases and J by 4 bases, with 10 bases left in between. CDR3 sequence (DNA): TGTGCCAGCAGCCCCTCCCTCCCAGATACGCAGTATTTT. Amino acids: CASSPSLPDTQYF.

Only one count was recorded for this clone. This rearrangement joins TRBV6-6 to TRBJ2-3, with 7 bases lining up with TRBD2. Germline V gene data show CDR1 as MNHNY and CDR2 as SVGAGI (reference sequence). V lost 5 bases to trimming and J lost 7 bases; unmatched junction nucleotides: 9. CDR3 size: 14 residues. The CDR3 nucleotides are TGTGCCAGCAGTCCTGGGGGGGGAGGCTATACGCAGTATTTT. This gives the protein CASSPGGGGYTQYF.

The V call is TRBV5-1, the J call TRBJ1-1; 8 positions agree with TRBD1. V trimming: 3 bases; J trimming: 0 bases; junction bases outside the gene matches: 10. From germline, CDR1 is SGHRS and CDR2 YFSETQ. The CDR3 covers 17 residues. CDR3 loop: CASSSKGSGGLNTEAFF. CDR3 bases: TGCGCCAGCAGCTCGAAGGGATCAGGGGGCTTGAACACTGAAGCTTTCTTT. The whole variable domain, filled in from reference TRBV5-1 and TRBJ1-1, reads KAGVTQTPRYLIKTRGQQVTLSCSPISGHRSVSWYQQTPGQGLQFLFEYFSETQRNKGNFPGRFSGRQFSNSRSEMNVSTLELGDSALYLCASSSKGSGGLNTEAFFGQGTRLTVV.

This CDR3 reads CASSVGPRLYF. CDR3 bases: TGTGCCAGCAGTGTAGGACCGCGGCTGTACTTC. The gene calls are TRBV2 and TRBJ2-7; D not resolved. The V end lost 4 bases, the J end lost 12 bases, and 13 bases lay between the germline ends. The germline gives CDR1 SNHLY, CDR2 FYNNEI. The CDR3 runs to 11 residues.

The chain has TRBV29-1 and TRBJ1-5; TRBD1 matches at 7 bases. The V gene end was trimmed by 7 bases and the J gene end by 3 bases; junction bases not matched to a gene: 9. The CDR3 extends over 14 amino acids. CDR1 and CDR2 (germline): SQVTM, ANQGSEA. CDR3 in amino acids: CSASSGTDNQPQHF. CDR3 bases: TGCAGCGCTTCCTCCGGGACAGACAATCAGCCCCAGCATTTT.

This chain connects TRBV7-8 to TRBJ2-1, with 7 bases fitting TRBD2. Germline V gene data show CDR1 as SGHVS and CDR2 as FQNEAQ. This CDR3 is built from 16 residues. Trimming cost V 1 base and J 0 bases; bases outside gene matches: 3. CDR3 DNA: TGTGCCAGCAGCTTAGTTAGCGGGCTCTCCTACAATGAGCAGTTCTTC. It specifies CASSLVSGLSYNEQFF.

The V gene is TRBV6-1, the J gene TRBJ1-1; 7 bases agree with TRBD1. CDR1 MNHNS and CDR2 SASEGT come from the germline V gene. J gave up 4 bases and V 8 bases, and 13 bases lay outside the gene matches. The CDR3 runs 15 residues. The DNA of the CDR3 is TGTGCCAGCGGGACAGCAGGGGGGATTTTCACTGAAGCTTTCTTT. Its translation: CASGTAGGIFTEAFF.

There are a few counts of this clone. V is TRBV11-1 and J is TRBJ1-1, with D unclear. The ends were cut back, 5 bases at V and 3 bases at J, with 10 bases in the middle. The CDR3 is 13 amino acids. The germline V gene encodes CDR1 SGHAT and CDR2 FQDESV (reference sequence). CDR3 loop: CASSTTRDTEAFF. The CDR3 DNA is TGTGCCAGCAGCACCACGCGGGACACTGAAGCTTTCTTT.

The rearrangement joins TRBV27 to TRBJ2-1, with 14 bases aligning to TRBD2. CDR1 is MNHEY and CDR2 is SMNVEV in the germline V gene (reference sequence). The trim removed 5 bases at V and 13 bases at J, leaving 7 bases unmatched. CDR3 length: 14 amino acids. CDR3 loop: CASSITGTSGRQFF. The CDR3 DNA reads TGTGCCAGCAGTATTACCGGGACTAGCGGGAGACAGTTCTTC.

The J gene is TRBJ2-3, the V gene TRBV6-1, with no clear D. The CDR3 is 12 amino acids. Germline V gene data show CDR1 as MNHNS and CDR2 as SASEGT. V lost 8 bases and J 4 bases, leaving 10 bases between the germline ends. DNA of the CDR3: TGTGCCAGCTCACCTAGATCAGATACGCAGTATTTT. Translation gives CASSPRSDTQYF.

The genes are TRBV7-8 and TRBJ1-5; D unresolved. Looked up from germline, CDR1 is SGHVS and CDR2 is FQNEAQ. CDR3 size: 14 residues. Between the trimmed V and J ends, which lost 1 base and 3 bases, there was a span of 7 bases. CDR3 sequence (DNA): TGTGCCAGCAGCTTAGTTGGGGACAATCAGCCCCAGCATTTT. Encoded protein: CASSLVGDNQPQHF.

The genes are TRBV28 and TRBJ2-7; D may be TRBD2 (5 bases). Germline CDR1 is MDHEN and CDR2 is SYDVKM. V was clipped by 6 bases and J by 3 bases, with 12 bases between them. This CDR3 spans 13 amino acids. The CDR3: CASRFPGGYEQYF. In DNA, the CDR3 is TGTGCCAGCAGGTTCCCTGGAGGCTACGAGCAGTACTTC.

The rearrangement links TRBV2 to TRBJ2-7; D not resolved. From germline, CDR1 is SNHLY and CDR2 FYNNEI. V lost 6 bases to trimming and J lost 5 bases, with 8 bases between them. The CDR3 runs 11 residues. For the CDR3, the DNA is TGTGCCAGCAGCTTATTGGACGAGCAGTACTTC. Translated: CASSLLDEQYF.

V and J are TRBV5-1 and TRBJ2-7; 7 nucleotides line up with TRBD1. V was pared by 3 bases and J by 5 bases, with 8 bases of the junction left unmatched. Germline values: CDR1 SGHRS, CDR2 YFSETQ. This CDR3 region has 14 residues. CDR3 amino acids: CASSSGQDADEQYF. For the CDR3, the DNA is TGCGCCAGCAGCTCCGGACAGGACGCCGACGAGCAGTACTTC.

The chain uses TRBV29-1 and TRBJ2-5; 8 nucleotides align to TRBD1. J was trimmed by 6 bases and V by 1 base; bases with no gene match: 4. The CDR3 consists of 13 residues. Germline CDR1 and CDR2: SQVTM and ANQGSEA. CDR3 amino acids: CSVEVDRAQTQYF. CDR3 coding DNA: TGCAGCGTTGAAGTGGACAGGGCCCAGACCCAGTACTTC.

CDR3 DNA: TGTGCCAGCAGCTTAGATTGGAACACTGAAGCTTTCTTT. Its translation: CASSLDWNTEAFF. The V gene is TRBV11-2, the J gene TRBJ1-1; D is ambiguous. Germline loops: CDR1 SGHAT, CDR2 FQNNGV. V was cut by 0 bases and J by 1 base, with 3 bases left in between. CDR3 length equals 13 residues.

This rearrangement joins TRBV6-6 to TRBJ2-7, with 7 nucleotides matching TRBD1. The CDR3 totals 13 residues. Per germline, CDR1 MNHNY and CDR2 SVGAGI (reference sequence). The V segment lost 8 bases and the J segment 3 bases; nucleotides outside the gene matches: 7. The CDR3 DNA follows: TGTGCCAGCTTAAGTTACAGGGGCTACGAGCAGTACTTC. Protein sequence: CASLSYRGYEQYF.

The chain has TRBV5-1 and TRBJ2-2, with D unresolved. The CDR3 runs to 14 residues. V was shortened by 2 bases and J by 4 bases, with 9 bases between the two germline ends. Germline CDR1 SGHRS, CDR2 YFSETQ. The CDR3 protein is CASSFSAATGELFF. The CDR3 region has the DNA TGCGCCAGCAGCTTCTCCGCGGCCACCGGGGAGCTGTTTTTT.

The chain combines TRBV7-9 with TRBJ2-2, with 15 nucleotides matching TRBD2. Germline trimming cut 5 bases from V and 5 bases from J; bases unmatched to any gene: 6. Germline CDR1 reads SEHNR; CDR2 reads FQNEAQ (reference sequence). There are 17 residues in the CDR3. CDR3 nucleotides: TGTGCCAGCAGCGCGGGACTAGCGGGAGGACGAACCGGGGAGCTGTTTTTT. Translating it yields CASSAGLAGGRTGELFF.

This chain links TRBV28 with TRBJ1-3; maybe TRBD1 (6 bases). Between the trimmed V and J ends, which lost 7 bases and 0 bases, there was a span of 13 bases. Per germline, CDR1 MDHEN and CDR2 SYDVKM. CDR3 length: 15 residues. The CDR3 DNA is TGTGCCAGCATGGACAGCTTCAACTCTGGAAACACCATATATTTT. It encodes CASMDSFNSGNTIYF.

A single count supports this clone. The chain carries TRBV30 and TRBJ2-2; possibly TRBD1 or TRBD2 for D (5 bases each). Trimming took off 0 bases at V and 7 bases at J, with 9 bases between the two ends. The length of the CDR3 is 13 residues. Looked up from germline, CDR1 is GTSNPN and CDR2 is SVGIG (reference sequence). The CDR3 spells CAWSVGVVGELFF. The DNA for the CDR3 is TGTGCCTGGAGTGTGGGGGTTGTCGGGGAGCTGTTTTTT. Drawing the rest from reference TRBV30 and TRBJ2-2, the complete variable domain is SQTIHQWPATLVQPVGSPLSLECTVEGTSNPNLYWYRQAAGRGLQLLFYSVGIGQISSEVPQNLSASRPQDRQFILSSKKLLLSDSGFYLCAWSVGVVGELFFGEGSRLTVL.